One T cell receptor (beta chain) is described in this entry. These data are taken from a study of T cell changes during pregnancy in multiple sclerosis. Sequenced by immunoSEQ multiplex PCR; TCRdb stores in-frame clones only, minus some. The sample has some 36,000 clones; more than 90% are singletons. The sample in question was CD4+ T cells from peripheral blood mononuclear cells, obtained in the second trimester of pregnancy. The TCR originated in a female donor with multiple sclerosis, enrolled in a pregnancy study.

CDR3 DNA sequence: TGTGCCAGCAGCCCTCTAGCGGGGACAGGGGACAATGAGCAGTTCTTC. Amino acid sequence: CASSPLAGTGDNEQFF. The chain carries TRBV7-3 and TRBJ2-1, with D perhaps TRBD1 (10 bases). Germline V gives CDR1 SGHTA, CDR2 FQGTGA. V lost 5 bases and J lost 5, with 19 bases in between. This CDR3 spans 16 amino acids.